Below are 25 T cell receptor beta chains sequenced from a single sample in a study of control samples from healthy donors and cancer patients. Assay: immunoSEQ multiplex PCR; the TCRdb copy retains only in-frame clones and omits some. The sample has around 150,000 clones, approximately 96% seen once. Sequencing was performed on blood. These receptors were taken from a woman between 35 and 50 years old in good health.

J is TRBJ1-2 and V is TRBV7-9; weak D call: TRBD1 (6 bases). The CDR3 extends over 14 amino acids. V was trimmed by 0 bases and J by 6 bases, leaving 11 bases between them. Germline V gives CDR1 SEHNR, CDR2 FQNEAQ (reference sequence). The CDR3 region is CASSLALQGNGYTF. The CDR3 DNA is TGTGCCAGCAGCTTAGCCCTACAGGGTAATGGCTACACCTTC.

The chain uses TRBV19 and TRBJ2-2; D is ambiguous. Between the trimmed V and J ends, which lost 8 bases and 5 bases, there was a span of 15 bases. CDR3 length: 14 amino acids. In germline, CDR1 is LNHDA, CDR2 SQIVND (reference sequence). The DNA of the CDR3 is TGTGCCAGTTTACCCGAGCCTGGGACCGGGGAGCTGTTTTTT. Protein sequence: CASLPEPGTGELFF.

The count of this clone is one. The chain uses TRBV4-2 and TRBJ1-1, with D unresolved. CDR1 and CDR2 from the germline V gene are LGHNA and YNFKEQ. V was cut by 0 bases and J by 7 bases, with 9 bases left in between. The CDR3 has 13 amino acids. CDR3 DNA sequence: TGTGCCAGCAGCCAAGATCTTTCGATTGAAGCTTTCTTT. Translating gives CASSQDLSIEAFF.

This clone showed up just once. The rearrangement links TRBV9 to TRBJ1-3, with D uncertain. The V and J ends lost 0 bases and 0 bases respectively, with 10 bases between them. This CDR3 spans 16 amino acids. Germline V gives CDR1 SGDLS, CDR2 YYNGEE. The CDR3, as DNA: TGTGCCAGCAGCGTAGGGCGCCAGAGCTCTGGAAACACCATATATTTT. It encodes CASSVGRQSSGNTIYF.

This chain uses TRBV7-2 with TRBJ1-1; D unclear. There are 14 residues in the CDR3. Between the trimmed V and J ends, which lost 6 bases and 1 base, there was a span of 12 bases. CDR1 and CDR2 (germline): SGHTA, FQGNSA. The CDR3 protein is CASRRAAANTEAFF. The CDR3 nucleotides read TGTGCCAGCAGAAGGGCGGCGGCGAACACTGAAGCTTTCTTT.

The chain couples TRBV7-8 to TRBJ2-2; D unresolved. Trimming took off 0 bases at V and 7 bases at J, with 9 bases between the two ends. This CDR3 comprises 14 residues. CDR1 SGHVS and CDR2 FQNEAQ come from the germline V gene. The CDR3 nucleotides read TGTGCCAGCAGCTTAGCGAGAACGGGCGGGGAGCTGTTTTTT. Encoded protein: CASSLARTGGELFF.

The genes are TRBV6-5 and TRBJ1-1; D gene unclear. The length of the CDR3 is 13 residues. Germline CDR1 is MNHEY and CDR2 is SVGAGI. V gave up 5 bases and J gave up 8 bases, with 15 bases separating them. The CDR3 spells CASSQTGKTEAFF. The CDR3 DNA is TGTGCCAGCAGTCAAACGGGCAAGACAGAAGCTTTCTTT.

This chain connects TRBV2 to TRBJ1-6, with D unclear. The CDR3 spans 14 residues. In germline, CDR1 is SNHLY, CDR2 FYNNEI. V gave up 3 bases and J gave up 7 bases, with 10 bases separating them. CDR3 amino acids: CASSDGRRNSPLHF. The CDR3 region has the DNA TGTGCCAGCAGTGACGGCAGGCGGAATTCACCCCTCCACTTT.

The V gene is TRBV7-9, the J gene TRBJ2-5; no clear D. CDR3 length equals 15 residues. The germline gives CDR1 SEHNR, CDR2 FQNEAQ (reference sequence). Between the trimmed V and J ends, which lost 1 base and 0 bases, there was a span of 9 bases. The DNA for the CDR3 is TGTGCCAGCAGCTTAGTTAAGAGGTACCAAGAGACCCAGTACTTC. Translation gives CASSLVKRYQETQYF. The full variable domain, completed using reference TRBV7-9 and TRBJ2-5, is DTGVSQNPRHKITKRGQNVTFRCDPISEHNRLYWYRQTLGQGPEFLTYFQNEAQLEKSRLLSDRFSAERPKGSFSTLEIQRTEQGDSAMYLCASSLVKRYQETQYFGPGTRLLVL.

V gene TRBV5-5 combines with J gene TRBJ2-1; 8 bases map to TRBD1. The CDR3 runs to 15 residues. V lost 4 bases to trimming and J lost 7 bases; unmatched junction nucleotides: 10. Germline V lookup: CDR1 SGHKS, CDR2 YYEKEE (reference sequence). The CDR3 region has the DNA TGTGCCAGCAGCCGGTTGGTACAGGGGGGAAATGAGCAGTTCTTC. Amino acids: CASSRLVQGGNEQFF. The full variable domain, in which reference TRBV5-5 and TRBJ2-1 provide the parts outside the CDR3, is DAGVTQSPTHLIKTRGQQVTLRCSPISGHKSVSWYQQVLGQGPQFIFQYYEKEERGRGNFPDRFSARQFPNYSSELNVNALLLGDSALYLCASSRLVQGGNEQFFGPGTRLTVL.

The gene calls are TRBV29-1 and TRBJ1-5; unclear D gene. The length of the CDR3 is 13 residues. Germline-derived CDR1 and CDR2 are SQVTM and ANQGSEA. Trimming shortened V by 2 bases and J by 1 base, and 6 bases separated the two germline ends. The CDR3 region has the DNA TGCAGCGTTGAATTGGGGAGCAATCAGCCCCAGCATTTT. It codes for CSVELGSNQPQHF.

V and J are TRBV4-2 and TRBJ2-5; 8 nucleotides agree with TRBD1. V lost 3 bases, J lost 2 bases, and 2 bases stayed unmatched. Germline V lookup: CDR1 LGHNA, CDR2 YNFKEQ. The CDR3 loop spans 14 amino acids. Written as DNA, the CDR3 is TGTGCCAGCAGCCAGGGACAGGCACAAGAGACCCAGTACTTC. This encodes CASSQGQAQETQYF.

The chain carries TRBV19 and TRBJ1-4; D unclear. The germline V gene encodes CDR1 LNHDA and CDR2 SQIVND (reference sequence). V dropped 1 base and J dropped 8 bases, with 8 bases sitting between them. This CDR3 region has 13 residues. The CDR3 nucleotides read TGTGCCAGTAGTATAGGGGTGGGGGAAAAACTGTTTTTT. It encodes CASSIGVGEKLFF.

The chain has TRBV7-2 and TRBJ1-3; D is perhaps TRBD1 (5 bases). Germline lookup yields CDR1 SGHTA and CDR2 FQGNSA. This CDR3 comprises 17 residues. V was trimmed by 5 bases and J by 4 bases, leaving 21 bases between them. In DNA form, the CDR3 reads TGTGCCAGCAGCAAAACGGCGCAGGGTCTTACGGGAAACACCATATATTTT. Amino acid sequence: CASSKTAQGLTGNTIYF.

The genes are TRBV5-1 and TRBJ1-4; D uncertain. The germline gives CDR1 SGHRS, CDR2 YFSETQ. Deletions cut 4 bases from V and 5 bases from J, with 18 bases between. The CDR3 totals 16 residues. The CDR3, as DNA: TGCGCCAGCAGCCCCGGGCGGGGAAATTTAAATGAAAAACTGTTTTTT. Its translation is CASSPGRGNLNEKLFF.

For the CDR3, the DNA is TGTGCCAGCAGTACCGCAGGGGGCTTAAGCACTGAAGCTTTCTTT. The encoded protein is CASSTAGGLSTEAFF. This chain joins TRBV6-1 and TRBJ1-1, with 8 bases identical to TRBD1. The CDR3 extends over 15 amino acids. Trimming took 5 bases from V and 4 from J; bases not matched to a gene: 9. Germline values: CDR1 MNHNS, CDR2 SASEGT.

The chain carries TRBV10-3 and TRBJ2-6; D possibly uses TRBD1 or TRBD2 (7 bases each). The V end lost 6 bases, the J end lost 0 bases, and 24 bases lay between the germline ends. This CDR3 has 20 amino acids. From germline, CDR1 is ENHRY and CDR2 SYGVKD. The CDR3 bases are TGTGCCATCAGGGGGGGGACCGCAGGGGGACAATACTCTGGGGCCAACGTCCTGACTTTC. Translating it yields CAIRGGTAGGQYSGANVLTF.

The J gene is TRBJ2-5, the V gene TRBV29-1; TRBD2 matches at 8 bases. From germline, CDR1 is SQVTM and CDR2 ANQGSEA. The CDR3 length is 15 residues. V gave up 7 bases and J gave up 5 bases; unmatched junction bases: 15. The CDR3 DNA sequence: TGCAGCGCTTCCCGGGGGGGGAGGGCCGGGGAGACCCAGTACTTC. Residues: CSASRGGRAGETQYF.

The chain combines TRBV23-1 with TRBJ2-7, with TRBD1 identical over 9 bases. TRBV23-1 carries the ORF label, with uncertain function. Trimming cost V 7 bases and J 4 bases; bases outside gene matches: 11. There are 15 residues in the CDR3. Written as DNA, the CDR3 is TGCGCCAGCACTGGGGCCGACAGGGGGTTTTACGAGCAGTACTTC. Encoded protein: CASTGADRGFYEQYF.

This clone occurred once. The chain combines TRBV29-1 with TRBJ2-7; 9 bases agree with TRBD1. Germline lookup yields CDR1 SQVTM and CDR2 ANQGSEA. This CDR3 comprises 15 residues. V trimming: 7 bases; J trimming: 2 bases; junction bases outside the gene matches: 12. The CDR3 nucleotides are TGCAGCGCCATCGAGACAGGGGGAGCAACCTACGAGCAGTACTTC. Protein: CSAIETGGATYEQYF.

The V call is TRBV30, the J call TRBJ2-7; D unresolved. CDR3 length: 13 amino acids. CDR1 GTSNPN and CDR2 SVGIG come from the germline V gene (reference sequence). V lost 3 bases to trimming and J lost 4 bases, with 13 bases between them. The CDR3 DNA reads as TGTGCCTGGAGGTCTACCCAAACTTACGAGCAGTACTTC. Translation gives CAWRSTQTYEQYF.

The V gene is TRBV19, the J gene TRBJ2-7; TRBD1 agrees at 8 bases. This CDR3 spans 14 amino acids. After removal of 5 bases from V and 4 bases from J, the junction contained 7 bases not matched to a gene. The germline gives CDR1 LNHDA, CDR2 SQIVND (reference sequence). CDR3 DNA sequence: TGTGCCAGTAGTGTGACAGGGGATAGGTACGAGCAGTACTTC. It encodes CASSVTGDRYEQYF.

The chain carries TRBV9 and TRBJ2-5; D is unclear. Germline CDR1 reads SGDLS; CDR2 reads YYNGEE. The CDR3 length is 14 residues. With 0 bases removed from V and 5 bases from J, the gap between germline ends came to 11 bases. CDR3 sequence reads: CASSVAGFGETQYF. CDR3 DNA: TGTGCCAGCAGCGTAGCAGGATTCGGTGAGACCCAGTACTTC.

The chain combines TRBV4-2 with TRBJ2-7; D may be TRBD2 (6 bases). Trimming pared 4 bases from V and 3 bases from J, leaving 13 bases between. There are 14 residues in the CDR3. Germline V lookup: CDR1 LGHNA, CDR2 YNFKEQ. CDR3 DNA sequence: TGTGCCAGCAGCCGCGTAGCGGAGAGCTACGAGCAGTACTTC. It yields the protein CASSRVAESYEQYF.

V gene TRBV10-1 combines with J gene TRBJ1-2; 10 bases agree with TRBD1. The germline CDR1 and CDR2 sequences are WNHNN and SYGVQD (reference sequence). V lost 5 bases and J lost 4; bases outside the gene matches: 13. CDR3 size: 17 residues. The CDR3 region has the DNA TGCGCCAGCAGTCAACGGAACCCGGACAGGGGGGTCTATGGCTACACCTTC. Translation: CASSQRNPDRGVYGYTF.